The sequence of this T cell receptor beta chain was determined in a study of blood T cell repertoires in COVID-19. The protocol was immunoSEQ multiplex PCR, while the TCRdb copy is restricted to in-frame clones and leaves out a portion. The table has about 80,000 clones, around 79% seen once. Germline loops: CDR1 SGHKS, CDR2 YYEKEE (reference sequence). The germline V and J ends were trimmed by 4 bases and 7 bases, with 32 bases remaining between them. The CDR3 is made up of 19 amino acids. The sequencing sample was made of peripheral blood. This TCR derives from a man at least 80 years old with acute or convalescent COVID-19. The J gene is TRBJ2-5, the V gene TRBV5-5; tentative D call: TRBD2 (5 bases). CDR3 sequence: CASSTSGSGTAGVTMTQYF. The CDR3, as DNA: TGTGCCAGCAGCACTTCAGGATCGGGTACAGCCGGGGTAACAATGACCCAGTACTTC.